The entry below describes one T cell receptor beta chain. Its specificity is unknown. The V gene end was trimmed by 0 bases and the J gene end by 3 bases; junction bases not matched to a gene: 2. Germline assignment: CDR1 SGHRS and CDR2 YFSETQ. This CDR3 is 15 amino acids long. The data are from a study of T cells in localized non-small cell lung cancer. The study's findings and limits: Heterogeneity stays possible, as sequencing covered only one tumor region. Adjacent lung tissue had a median 57 of the top 100 clones found in the tumor. Compared with tumor, uninvolved adjacent lung displayed greater T cell clonality, ranking highest overall.

The method was immunoSEQ multiplex PCR; TCRdb's version includes in-frame clones alone and lacks a portion of them. In the table there are 100,000 to 150,000 clones, roughly nine tenths of which are singletons. This sequence joins TRBV5-1 and TRBJ1-5; 8 positions agree with TRBD1. The TCR originated in a female donor over 55 with stage I lung adenocarcinoma. This specimen consisted of peripheral blood, obtained before any cancer treatment. In nucleotides, the CDR3 is TGCGCCAGCAGCTTGGCAGGGGGCATCAATCAGCCCCAGCATTTT. Its translation: CASSLAGGINQPQHF.